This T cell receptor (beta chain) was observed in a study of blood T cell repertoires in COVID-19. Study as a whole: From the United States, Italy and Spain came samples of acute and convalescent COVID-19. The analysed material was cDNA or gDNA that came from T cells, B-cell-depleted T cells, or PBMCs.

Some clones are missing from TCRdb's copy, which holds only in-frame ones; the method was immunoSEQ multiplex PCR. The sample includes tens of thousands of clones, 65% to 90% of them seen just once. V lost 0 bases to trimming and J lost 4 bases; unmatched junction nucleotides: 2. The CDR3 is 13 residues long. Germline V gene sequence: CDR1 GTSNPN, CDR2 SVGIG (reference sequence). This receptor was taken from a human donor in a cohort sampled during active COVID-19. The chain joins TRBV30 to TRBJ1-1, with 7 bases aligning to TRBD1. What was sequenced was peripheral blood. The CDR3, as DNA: TGTGCCTGGAGTGTCGGGGACAGCACTGAAGCTTTCTTT. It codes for CAWSVGDSTEAFF.